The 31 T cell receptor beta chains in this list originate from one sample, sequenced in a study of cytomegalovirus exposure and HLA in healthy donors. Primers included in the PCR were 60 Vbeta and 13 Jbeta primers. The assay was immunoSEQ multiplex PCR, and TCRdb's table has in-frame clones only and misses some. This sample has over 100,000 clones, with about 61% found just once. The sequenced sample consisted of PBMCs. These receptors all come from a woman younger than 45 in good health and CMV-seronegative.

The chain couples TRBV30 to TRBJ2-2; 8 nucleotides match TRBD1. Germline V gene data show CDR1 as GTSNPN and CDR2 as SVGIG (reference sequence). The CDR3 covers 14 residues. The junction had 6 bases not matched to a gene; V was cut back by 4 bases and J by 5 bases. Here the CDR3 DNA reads TGTGCCTGGAAACTGGACAGGGTGACCGGGGAGCTGTTTTTT. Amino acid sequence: CAWKLDRVTGELFF.

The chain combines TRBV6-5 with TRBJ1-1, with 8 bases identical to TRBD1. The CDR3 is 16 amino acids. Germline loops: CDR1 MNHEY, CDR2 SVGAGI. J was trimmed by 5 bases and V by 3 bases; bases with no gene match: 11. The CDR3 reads CASSYVLINRGTEAFF. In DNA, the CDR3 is TGTGCCAGCAGTTATGTCTTAATTAACAGGGGGACTGAAGCTTTCTTT.

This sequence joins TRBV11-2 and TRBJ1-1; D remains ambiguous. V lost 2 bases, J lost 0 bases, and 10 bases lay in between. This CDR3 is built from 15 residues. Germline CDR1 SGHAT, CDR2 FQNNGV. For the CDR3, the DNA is TGTGCCAGCAGCTTAACAGCCTTAATGAACACTGAAGCTTTCTTT. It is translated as CASSLTALMNTEAFF.

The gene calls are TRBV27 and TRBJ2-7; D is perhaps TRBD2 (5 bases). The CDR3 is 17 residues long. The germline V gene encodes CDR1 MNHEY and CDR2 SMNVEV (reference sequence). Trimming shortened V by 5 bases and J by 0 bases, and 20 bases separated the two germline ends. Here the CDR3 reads CASSPWVGSASSYEQYF. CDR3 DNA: TGTGCCAGCAGTCCCTGGGTAGGTAGCGCGAGCTCCTACGAGCAGTACTTC.

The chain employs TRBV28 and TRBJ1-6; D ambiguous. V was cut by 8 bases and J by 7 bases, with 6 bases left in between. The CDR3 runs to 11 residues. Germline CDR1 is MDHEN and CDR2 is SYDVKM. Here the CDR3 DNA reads TGTGCCAGCGCGGGGAATTCACCCCTCCACTTT. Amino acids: CASAGNSPLHF.

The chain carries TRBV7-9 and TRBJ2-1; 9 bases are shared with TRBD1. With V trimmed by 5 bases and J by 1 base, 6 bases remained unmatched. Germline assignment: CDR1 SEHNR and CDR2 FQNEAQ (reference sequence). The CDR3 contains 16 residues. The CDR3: CASSRTDRGSYNEQFF. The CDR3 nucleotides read TGTGCCAGCAGCCGGACGGACAGGGGATCCTACAATGAGCAGTTCTTC.

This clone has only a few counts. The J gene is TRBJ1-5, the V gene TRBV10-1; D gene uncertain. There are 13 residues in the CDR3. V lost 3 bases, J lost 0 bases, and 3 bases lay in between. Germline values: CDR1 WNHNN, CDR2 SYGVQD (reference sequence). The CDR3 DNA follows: TGCGCCAGCAGTGACAGTAGCAATCAGCCCCAGCATTTT. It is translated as CASSDSSNQPQHF.

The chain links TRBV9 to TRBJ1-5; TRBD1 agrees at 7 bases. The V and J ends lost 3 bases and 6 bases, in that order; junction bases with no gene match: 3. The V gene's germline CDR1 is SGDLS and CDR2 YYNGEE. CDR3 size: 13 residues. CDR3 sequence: CASSEGATQPQHF. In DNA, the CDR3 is TGTGCCAGCAGCGAGGGGGCGACTCAGCCCCAGCATTTT.

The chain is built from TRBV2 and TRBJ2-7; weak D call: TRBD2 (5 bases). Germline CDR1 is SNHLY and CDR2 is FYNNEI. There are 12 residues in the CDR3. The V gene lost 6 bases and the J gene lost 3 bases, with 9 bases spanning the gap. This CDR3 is CASRALDYEQYF. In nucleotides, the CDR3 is TGTGCCAGCAGGGCACTAGACTACGAGCAGTACTTC.

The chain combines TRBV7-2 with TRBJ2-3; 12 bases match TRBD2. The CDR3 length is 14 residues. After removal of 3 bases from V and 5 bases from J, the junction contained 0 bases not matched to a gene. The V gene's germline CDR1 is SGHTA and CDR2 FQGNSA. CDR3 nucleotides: TGTGCCAGCAGCTTGACTAGCGGGAGAGATACGCAGTATTTT. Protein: CASSLTSGRDTQYF.

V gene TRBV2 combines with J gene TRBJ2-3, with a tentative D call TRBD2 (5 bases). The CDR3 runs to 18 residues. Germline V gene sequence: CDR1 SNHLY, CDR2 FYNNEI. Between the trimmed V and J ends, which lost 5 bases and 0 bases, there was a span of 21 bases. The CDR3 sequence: CASSSHSWEPGSTDTQYF. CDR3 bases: TGTGCCAGCAGTTCCCACAGTTGGGAGCCGGGTAGCACAGATACGCAGTATTTT.

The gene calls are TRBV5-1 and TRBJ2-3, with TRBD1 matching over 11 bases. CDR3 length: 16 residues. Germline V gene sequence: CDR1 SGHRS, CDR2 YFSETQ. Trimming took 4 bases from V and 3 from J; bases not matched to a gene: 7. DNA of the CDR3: TGCGCCAGCAGCGCGGGACAGGGGGGAGGGACAGATACGCAGTATTTT. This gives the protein CASSAGQGGGTDTQYF.

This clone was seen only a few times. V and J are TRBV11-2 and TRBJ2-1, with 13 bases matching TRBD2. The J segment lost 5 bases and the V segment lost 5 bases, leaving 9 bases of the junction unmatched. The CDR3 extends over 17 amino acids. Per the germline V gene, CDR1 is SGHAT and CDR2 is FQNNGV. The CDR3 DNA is TGTGCCAGCAGCCACAGGACTAGCGGGAGTTCTCACAATGAGCAGTTCTTC. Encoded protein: CASSHRTSGSSHNEQFF.

CDR3 nucleotide sequence: TGTGCCAGTAGTACGGACAGGGGAGAGATCTATGGCTACACCTTC. Its protein is CASSTDRGEIYGYTF. The chain couples TRBV19 to TRBJ1-2; 9 positions agree with TRBD1. Losses at the gene ends were 4 bases for V and 4 bases for J; bases not matched to a gene: 7. In germline, CDR1 is LNHDA, CDR2 SQIVND (reference sequence). The CDR3 loop spans 15 amino acids.

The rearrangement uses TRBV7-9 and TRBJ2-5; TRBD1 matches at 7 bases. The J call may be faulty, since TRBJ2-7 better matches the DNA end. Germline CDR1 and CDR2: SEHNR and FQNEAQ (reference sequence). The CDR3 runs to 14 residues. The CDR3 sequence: CASSLVTGSYEQYF. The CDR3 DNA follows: TGTGCCAGCAGCTTAGTGACAGGGAGCTACGAGCAGTACTTC.

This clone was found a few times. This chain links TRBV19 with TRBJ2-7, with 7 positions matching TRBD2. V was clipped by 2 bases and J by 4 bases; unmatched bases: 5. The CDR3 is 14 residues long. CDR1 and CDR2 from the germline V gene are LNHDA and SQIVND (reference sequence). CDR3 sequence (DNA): TGTGCCAGTAGTATAACGGGGGGAAGATACGAGCAGTACTTC. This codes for CASSITGGRYEQYF.

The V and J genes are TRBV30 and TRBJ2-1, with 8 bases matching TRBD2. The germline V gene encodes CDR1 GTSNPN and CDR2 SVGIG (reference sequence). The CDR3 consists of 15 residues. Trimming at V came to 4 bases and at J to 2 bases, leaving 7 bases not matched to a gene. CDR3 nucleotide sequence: TGTGCCTGGAATCCCGGGAGGGCCCCCTACAATGAGCAGTTCTTC. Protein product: CAWNPGRAPYNEQFF.

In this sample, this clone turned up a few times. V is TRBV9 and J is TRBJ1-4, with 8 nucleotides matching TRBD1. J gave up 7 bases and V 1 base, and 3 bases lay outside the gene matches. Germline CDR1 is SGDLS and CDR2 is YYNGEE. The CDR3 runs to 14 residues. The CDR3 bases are TGTGCCAGCAGCGTACAGGGGGCCGGTGAAAAACTGTTTTTT. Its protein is CASSVQGAGEKLFF.

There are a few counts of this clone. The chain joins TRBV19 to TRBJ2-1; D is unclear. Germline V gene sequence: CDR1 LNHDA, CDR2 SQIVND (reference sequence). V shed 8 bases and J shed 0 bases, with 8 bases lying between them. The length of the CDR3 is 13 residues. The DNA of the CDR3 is TGTGCCAGTGTCGGTAGCTCCTACAATGAGCAGTTCTTC. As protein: CASVGSSYNEQFF.

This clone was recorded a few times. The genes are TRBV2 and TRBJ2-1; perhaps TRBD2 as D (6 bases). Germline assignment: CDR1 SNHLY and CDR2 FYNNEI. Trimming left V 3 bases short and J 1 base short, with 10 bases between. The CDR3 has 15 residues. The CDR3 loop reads CASSEKRASYNEQFF. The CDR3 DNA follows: TGTGCCAGCAGTGAGAAGCGGGCATCCTACAATGAGCAGTTCTTC.

The CDR3 sequence is CASSFTGQHYEQYF. The CDR3 DNA reads TGTGCCAGCAGCTTCACGGGACAGCACTACGAGCAGTACTTC. This chain links TRBV7-9 with TRBJ2-7; 7 nucleotides line up with TRBD1. After removal of 3 bases from V and 3 bases from J, the junction contained 5 bases not matched to a gene. This CDR3 is 14 amino acids long. From germline, CDR1 is SEHNR and CDR2 FQNEAQ (reference sequence).

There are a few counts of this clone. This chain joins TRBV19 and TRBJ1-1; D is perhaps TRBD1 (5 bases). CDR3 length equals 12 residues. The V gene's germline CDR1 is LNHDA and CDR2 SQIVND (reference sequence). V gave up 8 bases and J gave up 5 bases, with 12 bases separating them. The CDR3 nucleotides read TGTGCCAGTTCTCGGGGGATGACTGAAGCTTTCTTT. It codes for CASSRGMTEAFF.

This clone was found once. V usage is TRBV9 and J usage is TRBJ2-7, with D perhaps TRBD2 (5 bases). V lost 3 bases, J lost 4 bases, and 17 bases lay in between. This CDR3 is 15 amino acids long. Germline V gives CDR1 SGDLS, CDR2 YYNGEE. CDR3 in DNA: TGTGCCAGCAGCGCCGGGGTCGCATCGGAGTACGAGCAGTACTTC. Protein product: CASSAGVASEYEQYF.

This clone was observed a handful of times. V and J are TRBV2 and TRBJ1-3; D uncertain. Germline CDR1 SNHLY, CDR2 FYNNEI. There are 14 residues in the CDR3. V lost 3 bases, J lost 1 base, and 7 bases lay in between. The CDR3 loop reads CASSDVTSGNTIYF. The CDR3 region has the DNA TGTGCCAGCAGTGACGTCACTTCTGGAAACACCATATATTTT.

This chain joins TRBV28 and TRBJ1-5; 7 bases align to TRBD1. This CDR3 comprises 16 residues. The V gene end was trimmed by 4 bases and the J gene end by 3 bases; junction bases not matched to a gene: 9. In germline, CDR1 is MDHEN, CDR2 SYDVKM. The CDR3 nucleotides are TGTGCCAGCAGTTCACAAGGGACAGCTTACAATCAGCCCCAGCATTTT. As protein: CASSSQGTAYNQPQHF.

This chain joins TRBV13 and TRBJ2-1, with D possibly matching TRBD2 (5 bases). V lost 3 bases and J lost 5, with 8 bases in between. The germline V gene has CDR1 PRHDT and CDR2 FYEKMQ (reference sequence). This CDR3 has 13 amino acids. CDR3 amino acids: CASSFEGDNEQFF. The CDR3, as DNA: TGTGCCAGCAGCTTTGAGGGAGACAATGAGCAGTTCTTC.

CDR3 DNA: TGTGCCAGCAGCACAGGGGAAACCGGGGAGCTGTTTTTT. Amino acids: CASSTGETGELFF. This chain joins TRBV11-3 and TRBJ2-2, with 7 bases fitting TRBD1. Germline V lookup: CDR1 SGHNT, CDR2 YENEEA. CDR3 length: 13 amino acids. After removal of 5 bases from V and 5 bases from J, the junction contained 2 bases not matched to a gene. Supplemented by reference TRBV11-3 and TRBJ2-2, the full variable domain reads EAGVVQSPRYKIIEKKQPVAFWCNPISGHNTLYWYLQNLGQGPELLIRYENEEAVDDSQLPKDRFSAERLKGVDSTLKIQPAELGDSAVYLCASSTGETGELFFGEGSRLTVL.

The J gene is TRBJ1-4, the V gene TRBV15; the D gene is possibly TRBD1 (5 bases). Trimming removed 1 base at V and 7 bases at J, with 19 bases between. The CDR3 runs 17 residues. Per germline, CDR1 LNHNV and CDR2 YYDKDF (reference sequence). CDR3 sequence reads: CATSRVTISGRAEKLFF. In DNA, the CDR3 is TGTGCCACCAGCAGAGTAACAATTTCAGGGAGGGCTGAAAAACTGTTTTTT.

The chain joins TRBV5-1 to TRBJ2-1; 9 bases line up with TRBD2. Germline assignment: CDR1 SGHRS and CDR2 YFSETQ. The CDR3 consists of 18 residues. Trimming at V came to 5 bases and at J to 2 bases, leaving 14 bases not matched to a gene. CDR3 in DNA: TGCGCCAGCAGATTACACGAAAGCGGGAGGTGGACCTACAATGAGCAGTTCTTC. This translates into CASRLHESGRWTYNEQFF.

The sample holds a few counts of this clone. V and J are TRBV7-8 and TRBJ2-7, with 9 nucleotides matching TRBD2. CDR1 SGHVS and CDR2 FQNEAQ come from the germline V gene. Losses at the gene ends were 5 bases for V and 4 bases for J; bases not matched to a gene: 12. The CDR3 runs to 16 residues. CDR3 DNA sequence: TGTGCCAGCAGCGCGGGGCTAGCGGGAAGGAGTTACGAGCAGTACTTC. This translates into CASSAGLAGRSYEQYF.

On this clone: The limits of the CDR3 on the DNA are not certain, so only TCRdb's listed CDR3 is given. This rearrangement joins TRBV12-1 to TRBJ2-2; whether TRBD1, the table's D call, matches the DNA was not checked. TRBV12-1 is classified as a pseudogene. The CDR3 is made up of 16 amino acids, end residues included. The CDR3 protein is CASSFVGQGNTGELFF.